This TCR beta chain is from a study of control samples from healthy donors and cancer patients. Profiled with immunoSEQ multiplex PCR; TCRdb holds only in-frame clones, not every one. The table includes roughly 80,000 clones, roughly nine tenths detected once. This TCR was recovered from a man aged 50-59 years in good health. The specimen sequenced was blood.

The CDR3 DNA sequence: TGTGCCAGCAGTTTTACAGGGGGCCGTCCTAGTCAGCCCCAGCATTTT. Amino acid sequence: CASSFTGGRPSQPQHF. The genes are TRBV6-2 or TRBV6-3 and TRBJ1-5, with 9 bases aligning to TRBD1. The CDR3 length is 16 residues. The germline V gene has CDR1 MNHEY and CDR2 SVGEGT. Trimming at V came to 4 bases and at J to 6 bases, leaving 10 bases not matched to a gene.